Sequencing of this TCR beta chain was carried out in a study of T cells in Graves' hyperthyroidism and ophthalmopathy. Diagnosing involved the use of clinical symptoms, serum thyroxine and TRAb, thyroid ultrasound and orbital computed tomography. There were TCR beta CDR3 regions amplified from RNA transcripts. The primer set for the first-round RT-PCR of the TCR CDR3 was HTBI. Using its own MiXCR run on the multiplex PCR reads, TCRdb lists one record per CDR3 protein. The sample contains 600,000 or so distinct CDR3 sequences, about 16% of which appear only once. CDR1 and CDR2 (germline): KGHSH, LQKENI. V was pared by 3 bases and J by 6 bases, with 8 bases between. The CDR3 has 12 residues. This clonotype was recorded at least ten times.

The chain links TRBV18 to TRBJ1-1; D is unresolved. Sequencing was carried out using blood. This sequence was found in a woman in her 30s with Graves' hyperthyroidism. CDR3 DNA sequence: TGTGCCAGCTCACCTCAAGGCGCTGAAGCTTTCTTT. Protein product: CASSPQGAEAFF.